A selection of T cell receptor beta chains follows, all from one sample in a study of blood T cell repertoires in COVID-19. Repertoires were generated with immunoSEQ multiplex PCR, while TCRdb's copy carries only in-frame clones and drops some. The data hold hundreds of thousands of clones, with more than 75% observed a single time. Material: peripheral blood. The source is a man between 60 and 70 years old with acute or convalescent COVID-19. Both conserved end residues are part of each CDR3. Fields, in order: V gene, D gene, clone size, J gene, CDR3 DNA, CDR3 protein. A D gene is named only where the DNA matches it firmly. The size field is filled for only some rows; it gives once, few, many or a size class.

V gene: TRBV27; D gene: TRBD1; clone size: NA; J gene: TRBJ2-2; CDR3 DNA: TGTGCCAGCAGTTCCCGGACAGGGGGGGCCGGGGAGCTGTTTTTT; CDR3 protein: CASSSRTGGAGELFF
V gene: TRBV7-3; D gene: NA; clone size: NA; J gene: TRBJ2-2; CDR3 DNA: TGTGCCAGCAGCTCAAACACCGGGGAGCTGTTTTTT; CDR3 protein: CASSSNTGELFF
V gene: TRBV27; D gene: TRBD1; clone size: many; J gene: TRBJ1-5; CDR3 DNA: TGTGCCAGCAGTCTAGGCGGACCAAAGACAGGGGGGATGACGCCCCAGCATTTT; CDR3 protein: CASSLGGPKTGGMTPQHF
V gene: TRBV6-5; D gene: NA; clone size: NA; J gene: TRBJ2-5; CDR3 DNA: TGTGCCAGCAGCCGAGGAAACCAAGAGACCCAGTACTTC; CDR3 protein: CASSRGNQETQYF
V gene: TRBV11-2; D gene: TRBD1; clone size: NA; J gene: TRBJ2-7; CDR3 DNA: TGTGCCAGCAGCGCCCGACAGGGAGATAACTACGAGCAGTACTTC; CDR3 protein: CASSARQGDNYEQYF
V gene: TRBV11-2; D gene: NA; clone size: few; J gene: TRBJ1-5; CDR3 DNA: TGTGCCAGCAGCCACCCGGGACAAAATCAGCCCCAGCATTTT; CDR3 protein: CASSHPGQNQPQHF
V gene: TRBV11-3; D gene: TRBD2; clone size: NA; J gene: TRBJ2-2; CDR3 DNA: TGTGCCAGCAGCCAACGTCGGGGGGGGAACACCGGGGAGCTGTTTTTT; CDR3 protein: CASSQRRGGNTGELFF
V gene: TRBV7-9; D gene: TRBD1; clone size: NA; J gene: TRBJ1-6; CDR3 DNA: TGTGCCAGCAGCGAAAGGGACAGGGGGAGCTCCTATAATTCACCCCTCCACTTT; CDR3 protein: CASSERDRGSSYNSPLHF
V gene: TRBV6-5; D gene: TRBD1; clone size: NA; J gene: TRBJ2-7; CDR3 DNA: TGTGCCAGCAGTAGGGACAGGGTCGGGGAGCAGTACTTC; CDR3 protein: CASSRDRVGEQYF
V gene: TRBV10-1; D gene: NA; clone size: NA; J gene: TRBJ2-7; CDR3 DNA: TGCGCCAGCAGTGAGTCGAGTCGGGTGGGGCAGTACTTC; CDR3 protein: CASSESSRVGQYF
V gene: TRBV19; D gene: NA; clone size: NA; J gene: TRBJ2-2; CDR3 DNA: TGTGCCAGTAGTATTAGCCCGAACACCGGGGAGCTGTTTTTT; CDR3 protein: CASSISPNTGELFF
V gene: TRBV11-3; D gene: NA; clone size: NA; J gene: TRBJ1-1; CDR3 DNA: TGTGCCAGCAGCCTTGACCCGGGAACTGAAGCTTTCTTT; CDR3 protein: CASSLDPGTEAFF
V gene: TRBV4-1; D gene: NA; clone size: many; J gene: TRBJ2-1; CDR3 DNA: TGCGCCAGCAGCCAAGACTGGGCCAGGGAATACAATGAGCAGTTCTTC; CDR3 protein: CASSQDWAREYNEQFF
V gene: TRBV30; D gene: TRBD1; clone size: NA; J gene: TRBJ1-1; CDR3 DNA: TGTGCCTCCCAGAGGACAGGGCAAACTGAAGCTTTCTTT; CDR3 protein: CASQRTGQTEAFF
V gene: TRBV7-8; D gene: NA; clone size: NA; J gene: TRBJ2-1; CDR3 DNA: TGTGCCAGCAGCTCCTTAGACTTGCACAGGAACAATGAGCAGTTCTTC; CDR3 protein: CASSSLDLHRNNEQFF
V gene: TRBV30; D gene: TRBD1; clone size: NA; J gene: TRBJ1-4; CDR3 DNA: TGTGCCTCTTCCGGGACAGGGGGCGCGGGTGAAAAACTGTTTTTT; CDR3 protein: CASSGTGGAGEKLFF
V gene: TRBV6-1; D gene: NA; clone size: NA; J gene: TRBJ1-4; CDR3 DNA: TGTGCCAGCAGTGATATGTCAACTAATGAAAAACTGTTTTTT; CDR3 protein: CASSDMSTNEKLFF
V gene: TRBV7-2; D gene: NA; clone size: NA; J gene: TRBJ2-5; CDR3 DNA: TGTGCCAGCAGCTTACGCGACAGTTCTGTCCAAGAGACCCAGTACTTC; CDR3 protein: CASSLRDSSVQETQYF
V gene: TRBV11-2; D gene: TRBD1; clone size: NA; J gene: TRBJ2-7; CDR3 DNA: TGTGCCAGCAGCTTATCCGGGACAGGGGTCTCCTACGAGCAGTACTTC; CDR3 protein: CASSLSGTGVSYEQYF
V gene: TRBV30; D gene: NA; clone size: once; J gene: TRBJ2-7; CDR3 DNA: TGTGCCTGGAAAAAACAGGGTTCCGAGCAGTACTTC; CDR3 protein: CAWKKQGSEQYF
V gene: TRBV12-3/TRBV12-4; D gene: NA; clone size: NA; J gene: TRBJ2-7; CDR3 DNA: TGTGCCAGCAGTTTCTCCAGCTCCTACGAGCAGTACTTC; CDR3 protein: CASSFSSSYEQYF
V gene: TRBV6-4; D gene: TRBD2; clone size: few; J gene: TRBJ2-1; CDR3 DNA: TGTGCCAGCAGTCTCGGACTAGCGGGGGGAGATGAGCAGTTCTTC; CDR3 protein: CASSLGLAGGDEQFF
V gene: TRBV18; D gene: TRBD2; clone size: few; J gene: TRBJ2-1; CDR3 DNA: TGTGCCAGCTCACCACCGTCGGCGGGGGTTTACAATGAGCAGTTCTTC; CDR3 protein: CASSPPSAGVYNEQFF
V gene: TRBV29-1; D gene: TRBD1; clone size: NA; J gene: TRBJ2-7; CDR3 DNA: TGCAGCGTTGAAATCATAGGGACAGGGTTCTCCTACGAGCAGTACTTC; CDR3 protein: CSVEIIGTGFSYEQYF
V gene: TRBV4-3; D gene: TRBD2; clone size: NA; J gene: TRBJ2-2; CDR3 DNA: TGCGCCAGCGCGGCTAGCGGGGGCGCGAACACCGGGGAGCTGTTTTTT; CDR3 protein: CASAASGGANTGELFF
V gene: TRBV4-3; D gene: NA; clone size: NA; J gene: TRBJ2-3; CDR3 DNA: TGCGCCAGCAGCCAAGACGCAAGGGGCCCCACAGATACGCAGTATTTT; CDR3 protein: CASSQDARGPTDTQYF
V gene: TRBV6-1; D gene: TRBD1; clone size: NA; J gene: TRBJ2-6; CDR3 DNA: TGTGCCAGCAGTGCAAAGTGGGAACCGGGACAGGACTCTGGGGCCAACGTCCTGACTTTC; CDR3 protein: CASSAKWEPGQDSGANVLTF
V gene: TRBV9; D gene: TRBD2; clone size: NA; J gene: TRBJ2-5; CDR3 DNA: TGTGCCAGCAGCGCCTTACTAGCGGGGGGGCAAGAGACCCAGTACTTC; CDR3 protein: CASSALLAGGQETQYF
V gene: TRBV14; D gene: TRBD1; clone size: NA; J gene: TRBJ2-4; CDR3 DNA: TGTGCCAGCAGCCAACGGGCAGGGGGCATTGGGGACAAAAACATTCAGTACTTC; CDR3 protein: CASSQRAGGIGDKNIQYF
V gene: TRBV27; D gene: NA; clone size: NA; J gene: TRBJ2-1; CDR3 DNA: TGTGCCAGCAGCCCCTCGATTCAGGGCCCCTACAATGAGCAGTTCTTC; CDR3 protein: CASSPSIQGPYNEQFF
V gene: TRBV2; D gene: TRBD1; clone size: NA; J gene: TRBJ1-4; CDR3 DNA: TGTGCCAGCAGTGAAGCGGGGACAGGGAATGAAAAACTGTTTTTT; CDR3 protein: CASSEAGTGNEKLFF
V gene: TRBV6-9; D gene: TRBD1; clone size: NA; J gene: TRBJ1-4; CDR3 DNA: TGTGCCAGCAGGGAGGGACAGACCTCAACTAATGAAAAACTGTTTTTT; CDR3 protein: CASREGQTSTNEKLFF
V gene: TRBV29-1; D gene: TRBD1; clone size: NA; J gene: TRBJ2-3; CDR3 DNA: TGCAGCGTTAAACAGGGGGTGGATACGCAGTATTTT; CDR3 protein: CSVKQGVDTQYF
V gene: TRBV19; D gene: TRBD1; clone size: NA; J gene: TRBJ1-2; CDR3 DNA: TGTGCCAGTAGAGGGGACAGGCGTAACTATGGCTACACCTTC; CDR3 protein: CASRGDRRNYGYTF
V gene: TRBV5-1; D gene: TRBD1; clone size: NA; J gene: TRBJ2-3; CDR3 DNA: TGCGCCAGCAGCCCTGGTAGGGGGCCCAACACAGATACGCAGTATTTT; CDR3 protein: CASSPGRGPNTDTQYF
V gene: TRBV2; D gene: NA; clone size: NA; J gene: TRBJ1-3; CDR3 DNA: TGTGCCAGCAGGTTGGAGTTTGGAAACACCATATATTTT; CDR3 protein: CASRLEFGNTIYF
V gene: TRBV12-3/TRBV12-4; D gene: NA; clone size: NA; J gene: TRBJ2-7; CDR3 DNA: TGTGCCAGCAGTTGGGGCAACTACGAGCAGTACTTC; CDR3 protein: CASSWGNYEQYF
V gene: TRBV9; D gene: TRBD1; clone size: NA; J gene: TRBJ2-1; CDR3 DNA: TGTGCCAGCAGCAAACGGACAGGGTCAAATGAGCAGTTCTTC; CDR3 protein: CASSKRTGSNEQFF
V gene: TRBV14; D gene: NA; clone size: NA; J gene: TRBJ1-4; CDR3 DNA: TGTGCCAGCAGCCAAGGGACAGTCTATAATGAAAAACTGTTTTTT; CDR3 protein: CASSQGTVYNEKLFF
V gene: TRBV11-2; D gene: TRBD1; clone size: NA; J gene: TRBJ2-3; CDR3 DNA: TGTGCCAGCAGCTGGACAGGATCTAGCACAGATACGCAGTATTTT; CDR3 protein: CASSWTGSSTDTQYF
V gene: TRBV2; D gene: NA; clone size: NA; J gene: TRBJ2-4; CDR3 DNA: TGTGCCAGCAGCGAGCGGGTCGCCTGGTACATTCAGTACTTC; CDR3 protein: CASSERVAWYIQYF
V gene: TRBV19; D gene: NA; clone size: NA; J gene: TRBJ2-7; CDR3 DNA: TGTGCCAGTAGTATGCAAAGAGTCTCCGCGCAGTACTTC; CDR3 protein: CASSMQRVSAQYF
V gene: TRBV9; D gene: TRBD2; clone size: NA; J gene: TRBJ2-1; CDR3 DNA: TGTGCCAGCAGCGAGGGACTAGCGGGGGCTAACTCCTACAATGAGCAGTTCTTC; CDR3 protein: CASSEGLAGANSYNEQFF
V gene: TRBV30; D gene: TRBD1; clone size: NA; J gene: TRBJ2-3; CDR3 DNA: TGTGCCTGGAGTCCGGGACAGGGGGGGGATACGCAGTATTTT; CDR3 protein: CAWSPGQGGDTQYF
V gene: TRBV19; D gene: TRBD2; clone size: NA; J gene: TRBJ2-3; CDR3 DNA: TGTGCCAGTCAGAGCGGGGGGGCCGCAGATACGCAGTATTTT; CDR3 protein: CASQSGGAADTQYF
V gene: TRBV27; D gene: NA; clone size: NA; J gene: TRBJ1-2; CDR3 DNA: TGTGCCAGCAGTCCCAAGGGGAAGTATGGCTACACCTTC; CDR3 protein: CASSPKGKYGYTF
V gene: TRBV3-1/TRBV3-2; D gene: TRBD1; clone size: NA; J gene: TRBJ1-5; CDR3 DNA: TGTGCCAGCAGCCCCAAAGGGACAGGGACGGGTCAGCCCCAGCATTTT; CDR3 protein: CASSPKGTGTGQPQHF
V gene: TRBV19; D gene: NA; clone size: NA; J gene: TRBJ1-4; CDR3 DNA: TGTGCCAGTAGTATAGACAGATTTAATGAAAAACTGTTTTTT; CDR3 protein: CASSIDRFNEKLFF
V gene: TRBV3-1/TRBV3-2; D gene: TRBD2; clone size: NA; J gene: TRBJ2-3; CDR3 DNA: TGTGCCAGCAGCCCGACTAGCGGGGGACCCGCAGGGGGGGTGCAGTATTTT; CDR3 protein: CASSPTSGGPAGGVQYF
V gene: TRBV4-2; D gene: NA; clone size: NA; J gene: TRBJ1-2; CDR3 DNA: TGTGCCAGCAGCCAAGACGGGGGGGCTAACTATGGCTACACCTTC; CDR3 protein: CASSQDGGANYGYTF
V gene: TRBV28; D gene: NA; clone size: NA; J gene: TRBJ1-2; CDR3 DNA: TGTGCCAGCAGTTTATCTATTGGGGTAGGGGACACCCGCTATGGCTACACCTTC; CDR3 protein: CASSLSIGVGDTRYGYTF
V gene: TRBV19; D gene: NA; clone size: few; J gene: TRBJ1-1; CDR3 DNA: TGTGCCAGTAGTATGGCTGGGACAAGGAACACTGAAGCTTTCTTT; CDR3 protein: CASSMAGTRNTEAFF